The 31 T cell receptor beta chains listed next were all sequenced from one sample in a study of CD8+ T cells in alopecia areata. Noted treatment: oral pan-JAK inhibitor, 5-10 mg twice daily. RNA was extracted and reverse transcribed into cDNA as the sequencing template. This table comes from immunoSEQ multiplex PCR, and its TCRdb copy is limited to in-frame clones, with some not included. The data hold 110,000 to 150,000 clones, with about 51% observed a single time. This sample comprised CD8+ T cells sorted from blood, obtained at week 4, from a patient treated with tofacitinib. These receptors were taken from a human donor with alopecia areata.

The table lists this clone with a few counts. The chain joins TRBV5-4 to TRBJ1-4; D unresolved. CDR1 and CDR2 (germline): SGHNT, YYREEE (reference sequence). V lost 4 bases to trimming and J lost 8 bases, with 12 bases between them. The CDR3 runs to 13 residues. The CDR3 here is CASSAFVGEKLFF. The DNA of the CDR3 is TGTGCCAGCAGCGCCTTCGTGGGGGAAAAACTGTTTTTT.

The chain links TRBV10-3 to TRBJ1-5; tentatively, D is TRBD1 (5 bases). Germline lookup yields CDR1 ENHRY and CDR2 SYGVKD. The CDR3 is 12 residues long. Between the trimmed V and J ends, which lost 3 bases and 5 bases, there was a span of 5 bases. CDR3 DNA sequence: TGTGCCATCAGTGAAGGGGATCAGCCCCAGCATTTT. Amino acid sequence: CAISEGDQPQHF.

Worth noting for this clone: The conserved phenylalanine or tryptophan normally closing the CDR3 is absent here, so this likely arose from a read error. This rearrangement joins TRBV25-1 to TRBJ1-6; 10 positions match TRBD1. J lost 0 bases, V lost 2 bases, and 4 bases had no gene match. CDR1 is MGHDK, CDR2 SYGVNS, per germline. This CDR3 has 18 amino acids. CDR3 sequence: CASSEQGQGSSYNSPLHS. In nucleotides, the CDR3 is TGTGCCAGCAGTGAACAGGGACAGGGGAGCTCCTATAATTCACCCCTCCACTCT.

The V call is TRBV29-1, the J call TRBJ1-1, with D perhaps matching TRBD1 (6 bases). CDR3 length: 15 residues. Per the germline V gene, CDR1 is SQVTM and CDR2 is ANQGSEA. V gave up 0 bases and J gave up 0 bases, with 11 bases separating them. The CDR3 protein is CSVEDWTEMNTEAFF. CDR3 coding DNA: TGCAGCGTTGAAGATTGGACAGAGATGAACACTGAAGCTTTCTTT.

The CDR3 region is CSVVGDREAVYEQYF. The CDR3 bases are TGCAGCGTTGTGGGGGACCGGGAAGCCGTCTACGAGCAGTACTTC. The rearrangement links TRBV29-1 to TRBJ2-7; perhaps D is TRBD1 or TRBD2 (5 bases each). The CDR3 loop spans 15 amino acids. Germline V gene lookup returns CDR1 SQVTM and CDR2 ANQGSEA. V shed 4 bases and J shed 3 bases, with 19 bases lying between them.

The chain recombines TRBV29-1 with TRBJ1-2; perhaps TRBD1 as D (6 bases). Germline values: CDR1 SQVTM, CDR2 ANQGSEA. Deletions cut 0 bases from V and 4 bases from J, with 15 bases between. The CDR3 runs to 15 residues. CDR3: CSVEDRRGTPYGYTF. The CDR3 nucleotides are TGCAGCGTTGAAGATCGCAGGGGAACCCCCTATGGCTACACCTTC.

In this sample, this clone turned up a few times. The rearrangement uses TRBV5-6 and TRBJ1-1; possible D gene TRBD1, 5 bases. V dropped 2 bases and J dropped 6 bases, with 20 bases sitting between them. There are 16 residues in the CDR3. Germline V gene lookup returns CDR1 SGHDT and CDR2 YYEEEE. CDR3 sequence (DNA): TGTGCCAGCAGCTTTAGCCCCCAGGGTATTGTCTCTGAAGCTTTCTTT. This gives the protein CASSFSPQGIVSEAFF.

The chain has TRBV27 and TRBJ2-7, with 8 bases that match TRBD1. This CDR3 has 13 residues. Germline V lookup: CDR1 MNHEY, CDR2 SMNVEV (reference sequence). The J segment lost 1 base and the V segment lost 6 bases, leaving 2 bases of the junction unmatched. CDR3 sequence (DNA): TGTGCCAGCAGCTACAGGGGGTCCTACGAGCAGTACTTC. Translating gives CASSYRGSYEQYF.

The DNA for the CDR3 is TGCAGCGTTGTTGGCGACCAGGCGGGGTCGGATGAGCAGTTCTTC. Translation: CSVVGDQAGSDEQFF. This sequence joins TRBV29-1 and TRBJ2-1, with a possible D match to TRBD2 (6 bases). Germline V gene data show CDR1 as SQVTM and CDR2 as ANQGSEA. V was cut by 4 bases and J by 8 bases, with 21 bases left in between. This CDR3 is built from 15 residues.

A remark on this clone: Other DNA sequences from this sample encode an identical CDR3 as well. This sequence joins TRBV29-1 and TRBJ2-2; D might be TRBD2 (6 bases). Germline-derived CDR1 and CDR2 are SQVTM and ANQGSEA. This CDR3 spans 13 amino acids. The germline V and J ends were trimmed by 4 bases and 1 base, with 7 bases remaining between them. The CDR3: CSVVGGNTGELFF. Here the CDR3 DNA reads TGCAGCGTTGTCGGGGGGAACACCGGGGAGCTGTTTTTT.

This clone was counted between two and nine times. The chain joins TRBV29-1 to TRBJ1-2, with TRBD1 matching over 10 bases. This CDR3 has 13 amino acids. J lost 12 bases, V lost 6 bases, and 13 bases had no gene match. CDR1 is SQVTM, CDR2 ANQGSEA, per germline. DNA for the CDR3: TGCAGCGTGGAGAGGGACAGGGGAGAGGTTCACACCTTC. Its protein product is CSVERDRGEVHTF.

The CDR3 DNA is TGTGCCAGCAGCTCAAGCACAGATACGCAGTATTTT. Translating gives CASSSSTDTQYF. The chain employs TRBV7-8 and TRBJ2-3; D is uncertain. The CDR3 runs 12 residues. The ends were cut back, 4 bases at V and 0 bases at J, with 2 bases in the middle. CDR1 SGHVS and CDR2 FQNEAQ come from the germline V gene.

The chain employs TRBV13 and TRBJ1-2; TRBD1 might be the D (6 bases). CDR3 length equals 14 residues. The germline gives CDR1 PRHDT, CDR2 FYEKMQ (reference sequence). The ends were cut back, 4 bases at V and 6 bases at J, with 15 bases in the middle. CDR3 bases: TGTGCCAGCAGCTGGGGAACAGGGTATAATGGCTACACCTTC. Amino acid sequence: CASSWGTGYNGYTF.

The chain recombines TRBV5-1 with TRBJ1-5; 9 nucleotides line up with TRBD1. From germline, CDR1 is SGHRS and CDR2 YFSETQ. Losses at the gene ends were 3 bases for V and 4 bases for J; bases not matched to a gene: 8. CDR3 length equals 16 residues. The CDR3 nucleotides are TGCGCCAGCAGCTCGGGACAGGGCGAAGGAAATCAGCCCCAGCATTTT. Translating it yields CASSSGQGEGNQPQHF.

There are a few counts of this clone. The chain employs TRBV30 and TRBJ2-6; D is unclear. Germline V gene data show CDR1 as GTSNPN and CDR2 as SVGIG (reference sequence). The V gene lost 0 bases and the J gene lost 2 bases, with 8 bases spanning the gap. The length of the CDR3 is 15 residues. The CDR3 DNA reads TGTGCCTGGAGTGTACCCCCGGCTGGGGCCAACGTCCTGACTTTC. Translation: CAWSVPPAGANVLTF.

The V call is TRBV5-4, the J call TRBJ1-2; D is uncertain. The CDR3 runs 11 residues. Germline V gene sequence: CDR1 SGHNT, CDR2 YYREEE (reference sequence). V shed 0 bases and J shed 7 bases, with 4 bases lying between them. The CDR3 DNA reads TGTGCCAGCAGCTTGGGGGCTGGCTACACCTTC. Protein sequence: CASSLGAGYTF.

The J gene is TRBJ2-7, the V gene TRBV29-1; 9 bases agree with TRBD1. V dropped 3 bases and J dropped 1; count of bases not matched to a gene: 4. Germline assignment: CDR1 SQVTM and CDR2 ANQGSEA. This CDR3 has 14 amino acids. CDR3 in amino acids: CSVEGTGKSYEQYF. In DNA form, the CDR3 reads TGCAGCGTTGAGGGGACAGGGAAGTCCTACGAGCAGTACTTC.

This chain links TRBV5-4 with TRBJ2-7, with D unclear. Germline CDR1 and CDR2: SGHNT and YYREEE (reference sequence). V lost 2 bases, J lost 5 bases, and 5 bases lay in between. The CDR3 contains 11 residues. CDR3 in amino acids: CASSLMDEQYF. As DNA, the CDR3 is TGTGCCAGCAGCTTAATGGACGAGCAGTACTTC.

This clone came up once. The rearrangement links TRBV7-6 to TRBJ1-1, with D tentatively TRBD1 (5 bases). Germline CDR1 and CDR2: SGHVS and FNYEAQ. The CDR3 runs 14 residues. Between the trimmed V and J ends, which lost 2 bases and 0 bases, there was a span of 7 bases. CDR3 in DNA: TGTGCCAGCAGCTTAAGGGGAATGAACACTGAAGCTTTCTTT. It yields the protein CASSLRGMNTEAFF. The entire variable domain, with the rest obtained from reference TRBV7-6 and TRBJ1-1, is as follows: GAGVSQSPRYKVTKRGQDVALRCDPISGHVSLYWYRQALGQGPEFLTYFNYEAQQDKSGLPNDRFSAERPEGSISTLTIQRTEQRDSAMYRCASSLRGMNTEAFFGQGTRLTVV.

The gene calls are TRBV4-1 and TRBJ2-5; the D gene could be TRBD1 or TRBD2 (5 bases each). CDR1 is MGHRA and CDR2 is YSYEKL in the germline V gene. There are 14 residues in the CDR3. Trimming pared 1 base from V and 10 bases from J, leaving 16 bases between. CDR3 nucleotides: TGCGCCAGCAGCCAAGCTCGGGACGGCTCTAGCCAGTACTTC. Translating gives CASSQARDGSSQYF.

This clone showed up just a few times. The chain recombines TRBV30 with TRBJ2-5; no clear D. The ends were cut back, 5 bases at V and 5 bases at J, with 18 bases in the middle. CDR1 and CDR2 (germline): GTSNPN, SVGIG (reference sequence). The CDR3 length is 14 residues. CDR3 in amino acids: CAWDSQEYEETQYF. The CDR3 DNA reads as TGTGCCTGGGACTCGCAGGAGTACGAGGAGACCCAGTACTTC.

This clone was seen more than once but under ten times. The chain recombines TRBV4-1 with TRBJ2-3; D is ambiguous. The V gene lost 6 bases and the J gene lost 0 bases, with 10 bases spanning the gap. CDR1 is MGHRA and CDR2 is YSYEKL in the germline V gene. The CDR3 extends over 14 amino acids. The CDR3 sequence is CASRPYASTDTQYF. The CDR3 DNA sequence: TGCGCCAGCAGACCTTACGCTAGCACAGATACGCAGTATTTT.

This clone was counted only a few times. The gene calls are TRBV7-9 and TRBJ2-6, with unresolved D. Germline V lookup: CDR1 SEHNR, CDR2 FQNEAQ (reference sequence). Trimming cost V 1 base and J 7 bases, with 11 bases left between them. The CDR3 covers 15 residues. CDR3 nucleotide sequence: TGTGCCAGCAGCTTAGTGCTCGAACGAGCCAACGTCCTGACTTTC. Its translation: CASSLVLERANVLTF. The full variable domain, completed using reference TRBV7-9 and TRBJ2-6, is DTGVSQNPRHKITKRGQNVTFRCDPISEHNRLYWYRQTLGQGPEFLTYFQNEAQLEKSRLLSDRFSAERPKGSFSTLEIQRTEQGDSAMYLCASSLVLERANVLTFGAGSRLTVL.

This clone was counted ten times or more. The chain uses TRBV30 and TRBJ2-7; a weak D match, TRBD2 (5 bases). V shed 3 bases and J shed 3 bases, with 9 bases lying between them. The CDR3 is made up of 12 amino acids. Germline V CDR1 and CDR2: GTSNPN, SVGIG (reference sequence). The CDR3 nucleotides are TGTGCCTGGAGCCCCGGGGACTACGAGCAGTACTTC. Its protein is CAWSPGDYEQYF.

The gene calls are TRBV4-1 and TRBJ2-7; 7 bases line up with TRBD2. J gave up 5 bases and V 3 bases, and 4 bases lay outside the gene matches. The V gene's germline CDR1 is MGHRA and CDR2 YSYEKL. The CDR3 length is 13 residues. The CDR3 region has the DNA TGCGCCAGCAGCCAGGTGCGGGGGAACGAGCAGTACTTC. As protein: CASSQVRGNEQYF.

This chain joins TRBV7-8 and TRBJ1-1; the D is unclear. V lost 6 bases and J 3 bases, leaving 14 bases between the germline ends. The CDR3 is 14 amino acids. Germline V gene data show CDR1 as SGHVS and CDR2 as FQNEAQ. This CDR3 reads CASRTISDHTEAFF. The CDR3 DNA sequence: TGTGCCAGCAGAACCATCAGTGATCACACTGAAGCTTTCTTT.

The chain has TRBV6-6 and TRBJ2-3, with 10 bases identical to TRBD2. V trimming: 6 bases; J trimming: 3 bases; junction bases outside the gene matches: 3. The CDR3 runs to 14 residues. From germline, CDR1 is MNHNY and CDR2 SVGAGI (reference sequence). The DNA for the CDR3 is TGTGCCAGCAGCTCTAGCGGGGGAACAGATACGCAGTATTTT. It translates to CASSSSGGTDTQYF.

The CDR3 DNA reads TGCGCCAGCAGCTTGGAGCCACCTGAAAAGAACACTGAAGCTTTCTTT. It encodes CASSLEPPEKNTEAFF. The chain carries TRBV5-1 and TRBJ1-1; D not certain. The germline V gene has CDR1 SGHRS and CDR2 YFSETQ. The CDR3 consists of 16 residues. V lost 0 bases, J lost 1 base, and 13 bases lay in between.

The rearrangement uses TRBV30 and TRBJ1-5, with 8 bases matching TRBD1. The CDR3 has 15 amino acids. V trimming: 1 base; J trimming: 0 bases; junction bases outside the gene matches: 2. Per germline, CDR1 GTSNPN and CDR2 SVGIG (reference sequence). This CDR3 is CAWSGTGNSNQPQHF. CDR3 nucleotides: TGTGCCTGGAGTGGGACAGGGAATAGCAATCAGCCCCAGCATTTT.

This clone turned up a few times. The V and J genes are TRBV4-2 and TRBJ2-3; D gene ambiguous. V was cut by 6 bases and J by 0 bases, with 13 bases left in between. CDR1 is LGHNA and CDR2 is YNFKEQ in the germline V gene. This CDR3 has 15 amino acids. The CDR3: CASSGSVVSTDTQYF. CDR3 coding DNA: TGTGCCAGCAGTGGGTCGGTGGTGAGCACAGATACGCAGTATTTT.

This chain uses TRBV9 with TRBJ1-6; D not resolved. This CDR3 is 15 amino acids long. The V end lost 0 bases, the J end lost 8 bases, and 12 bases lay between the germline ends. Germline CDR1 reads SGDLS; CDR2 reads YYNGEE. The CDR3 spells CASSVDGEWDSPLHF. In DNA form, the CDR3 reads TGTGCCAGCAGCGTAGATGGGGAATGGGATTCACCCCTCCACTTT.